The 29 T cell receptor beta chains below were found in one sample sequenced in a study of identical twins. Each CDR3 protein gets one entry after TCRdb re-called the 5' RACE reads with MiXCR. This table has some 790,000 distinct CDR3 sequences, over 15% appearing once. In addition, the sample was reused for a study of T cells expressing NK-cell markers.

Sequenced sample: PBMCs. These receptors were collected from a woman younger than 30 in good health.

The chain couples TRBV7-2 to TRBJ2-3; D unresolved. Germline V lookup: CDR1 SGHTA, CDR2 FQGNSA. The CDR3 is made up of 16 amino acids. Trimming took 1 base from V and 1 from J, leaving 12 bases between them. The DNA for the CDR3 is TGTGCCAGCAGCTTAGGGACCTACCCTGGCACAGATACGCAGTATTTT. The encoded protein is CASSLGTYPGTDTQYF. Full variable domain (rest looked up from reference TRBV7-2 and TRBJ2-3): GAGVSQSPSNKVTEKGKDVELRCDPISGHTALYWYRQSLGQGLEFLIYFQGNSAPDKSGLPSDRFSAERTGGSVSTLTIQRTQQEDSAVYLCASSLGTYPGTDTQYFGPGTRLTVL.

The chain links TRBV5-1 to TRBJ1-1, with 9 bases that match TRBD1. The V gene's germline CDR1 is SGHRS and CDR2 YFSETQ. The CDR3 contains 14 residues. The J segment lost 5 bases and the V segment lost 4 bases, leaving 6 bases of the junction unmatched. The CDR3 spells CASSGWGTGTEAFF. Written as DNA, the CDR3 is TGCGCCAGCAGCGGGTGGGGGACAGGGACTGAAGCTTTCTTT.

The chain links TRBV27 to TRBJ1-2; D is possibly TRBD1 (5 bases). CDR1 MNHEY and CDR2 SMNVEV come from the germline V gene (reference sequence). The CDR3 spans 16 residues. The V and J ends lost 3 bases and 5 bases respectively, with 19 bases between them. CDR3 in amino acids: CASSLGVGPGLYGYTF. Here the CDR3 DNA reads TGTGCCAGCAGTTTGGGGGTCGGCCCGGGGCTTTATGGCTACACCTTC.

This clonotype has a count of ten or more. V is TRBV6-1 and J is TRBJ2-5, with D perhaps TRBD2 (6 bases). Trimming stripped 5 bases from V and 2 bases from J, with 9 bases between. This CDR3 is 13 amino acids long. From germline, CDR1 is MNHNS and CDR2 SASEGT. The chain's CDR3 is CASSPDYQETQYF. DNA of the CDR3: TGTGCCAGCAGTCCGGACTATCAAGAGACCCAGTACTTC.

Only a few counts were recorded for this clonotype. CDR3 coding DNA: TGCAGTGCTAGTATCGGCCTTCCCTCCTACGAGCAGTACTTC. It translates to CSASIGLPSYEQYF. The chain carries TRBV20-1 and TRBJ2-7; D gene uncertain. Germline loops: CDR1 DFQATT, CDR2 SNEGSKA (reference sequence). The CDR3 is 14 amino acids. Trimming took off 3 bases at V and 0 bases at J, with 12 bases between the two ends.

This chain connects TRBV29-1 to TRBJ2-3; 10 bases align to TRBD2. Germline CDR1 is SQVTM and CDR2 is ANQGSEA. Germline trimming cut 0 bases from V and 3 bases from J; bases unmatched to any gene: 15. The CDR3 runs 19 residues. The CDR3 DNA is TGCAGCGTTGAAGATCTGAGGCTAGCGGGGGCCCTTGGGACAGATACGCAGTATTTT. Its protein is CSVEDLRLAGALGTDTQYF.

In this sample, this clonotype turned up a few times. The chain recombines TRBV29-1 with TRBJ2-3; D unresolved. CDR1 and CDR2 (germline): SQVTM, ANQGSEA. V lost 1 base and J lost 1, with 9 bases in between. This CDR3 region has 14 residues. DNA for the CDR3: TGCAGCGTTGAAGGGCGAGTAGGCACAGATACGCAGTATTTT. It is translated as CSVEGRVGTDTQYF.

The table lists this clonotype with a few counts. The rearrangement uses TRBV3-1 and TRBJ2-1, with D unclear. Germline V CDR1 and CDR2: LGHDT, YNNKEL (reference sequence). CDR3 length: 14 amino acids. Trimming stripped 2 bases from V and 7 bases from J, with 12 bases between. The CDR3 loop reads CASSQSPELNEQFF. CDR3 in DNA: TGTGCCAGCAGCCAATCGCCGGAGTTGAATGAGCAGTTCTTC.

CDR3 sequence reads: CASSLYRSQGSYEQYF. The CDR3 DNA sequence: TGTGCCAGCTCACTCTACCGAAGCCAGGGCTCCTACGAGCAGTACTTC. The chain recombines TRBV18 with TRBJ2-7; TRBD1 is a possible D gene (5 bases). The CDR3 is made up of 16 amino acids. Trimming cost V 4 bases and J 0 bases, with 16 bases left between them. The V gene's germline CDR1 is KGHSH and CDR2 LQKENI. Combining the CDR3 with reference TRBV18 and TRBJ2-7 gives the whole variable domain NAGVMQNPRHLVRRRGQEARLRCSPMKGHSHVYWYRQLPEEGLKFMVYLQKENIIDESGMPKERFSAEFPKEGPSILRIQQVVRGDSAAYFCASSLYRSQGSYEQYFGPGTRLTVT.

This chain uses TRBV7-9 with TRBJ2-5; 7 bases agree with TRBD2. The V and J ends lost 7 bases and 3 bases, in that order; junction bases with no gene match: 17. The CDR3 has 17 amino acids. The germline V gene has CDR1 SEHNR and CDR2 FQNEAQ (reference sequence). CDR3 residues: CASTMFILGGREETQYF. In DNA form, the CDR3 reads TGTGCCAGCACCATGTTCATACTAGGAGGGAGGGAAGAGACCCAGTACTTC.

This clonotype was seen a few times. The chain joins TRBV4-3 to TRBJ1-1, with 7 positions matching TRBD1. Germline V gene data show CDR1 as LGHNA and CDR2 as YSLEER. J gave up 5 bases and V 2 bases, and 5 bases lay outside the gene matches. The CDR3 has 14 amino acids. CDR3 bases: TGCGCCAGCAGCCAACACAGGGGAGGGACTGAAGCTTTCTTT. Its protein is CASSQHRGGTEAFF.

This clonotype was counted a few times. The V gene is TRBV6-1, the J gene TRBJ2-1; possibly TRBD1 for D (6 bases). The CDR3 runs 14 residues. Germline V gene data show CDR1 as MNHNS and CDR2 as SASEGT. V lost 6 bases and J lost 8, with 17 bases in between. The CDR3 nucleotides are TGTGCCAGCAGATCCCGGGACACCCCCCATGAGCAGTTCTTC. This codes for CASRSRDTPHEQFF.

This clonotype was seen only a few times. This rearrangement joins TRBV11-2 to TRBJ2-3; 13 bases align to TRBD2. The CDR3 has 18 residues. Trimming removed 6 bases from V and 0 bases from J; junction bases left unmatched: 9. Germline-derived CDR1 and CDR2 are SGHAT and FQNNGV. CDR3 in amino acids: CASRTGLAGITSTDTQYF. CDR3 nucleotide sequence: TGTGCCAGCAGAACGGGACTAGCGGGGATCACTAGCACAGATACGCAGTATTTT. Drawing the rest from reference TRBV11-2 and TRBJ2-3, the complete variable domain is EAGVAQSPRYKIIEKRQSVAFWCNPISGHATLYWYQQILGQGPKLLIQFQNNGVVDDSQLPKDRFSAERLKGVDSTLKIQPAKLEDSAVYLCASRTGLAGITSTDTQYFGPGTRLTVL.

The CDR3 DNA reads as TGCAGCGTTGAAGGCCCGGGTTCCTACGAGCAGTACTTC. Translating gives CSVEGPGSYEQYF. This chain connects TRBV29-1 to TRBJ2-7; D uncertain. This CDR3 has 13 amino acids. Germline CDR1 and CDR2: SQVTM and ANQGSEA. Trimming cost V 1 base and J 1 base, with 8 bases left between them.

A remark on this clonotype: A much larger clone lies one base from this, so it may be a read error. The genes are TRBV4-1 and TRBJ1-1; the D is unclear. V lost 1 base and J 0 bases, leaving 9 bases between the germline ends. Per germline, CDR1 MGHRA and CDR2 YSYEKL. This CDR3 region has 15 residues. The CDR3 coding sequence is TGCGCCAGCAGCCAAGCTGGGCGGGTGAACACTGAAGCTTTCTTT. Amino acid sequence: CASSQAGRVNTEAFF.

This clonotype came up a few times. The rearrangement uses TRBV3-1 and TRBJ2-4; tentative D call: TRBD1 (6 bases). The CDR3 is made up of 16 amino acids. From germline, CDR1 is LGHDT and CDR2 YNNKEL (reference sequence). Trimming removed 4 bases at V and 1 base at J, with 14 bases between. The CDR3 DNA is TGTGCCAGCAGCCTCAGGGGATCCGGGGCCAAAAACATTCAGTACTTC. Its protein product is CASSLRGSGAKNIQYF.

The chain combines TRBV5-1 with TRBJ2-3; D may be TRBD1 (5 bases). The V end was cut by 5 bases, the J end by 5 bases, with 15 bases between. The CDR3 length is 14 residues. Germline assignment: CDR1 SGHRS and CDR2 YFSETQ. CDR3 DNA: TGCGCCAGCAGACAAGACTTAAGGGGAGATACGCAGTATTTT. Translating gives CASRQDLRGDTQYF.

This clonotype was seen a single time. Here the CDR3 DNA reads TGTGCCATCAGTAACCGGGACAGGGACGAGCAGTACTTC. This gives the protein CAISNRDRDEQYF. V gene TRBV10-3 combines with J gene TRBJ2-7; 9 nucleotides match TRBD1. Trimming cost V 5 bases and J 5 bases; bases outside gene matches: 4. The germline CDR1 and CDR2 sequences are ENHRY and SYGVKD. This CDR3 is built from 13 residues.

J is TRBJ1-6 and V is TRBV2, with 8 positions matching TRBD1. CDR3 length equals 14 residues. V shed 5 bases, J shed 9 bases, and the junction held 6 bases outside the gene matches. In germline, CDR1 is SNHLY, CDR2 FYNNEI. In nucleotides, the CDR3 is TGTGCCAGCAGTTTCAGGGGGCGGGTTTCACCCCTCCACTTT. This encodes CASSFRGRVSPLHF. Complete variable domain (other parts from reference TRBV2 and TRBJ1-6): EPEVTQTPSHQVTQMGQEVILRCVPISNHLYFYWYRQILGQKVEFLVSFYNNEISEKSEIFDDQFSVERPDGSNFTLKIRSTKLEDSAMYFCASSFRGRVSPLHFGNGTRLTVT.

The V call is TRBV20-1, the J call TRBJ2-3; D is perhaps TRBD2 (7 bases). The CDR3 is made up of 14 amino acids. V lost 6 bases to trimming and J lost 5 bases, with 18 bases between them. Germline V lookup: CDR1 DFQATT, CDR2 SNEGSKA (reference sequence). Here the CDR3 reads CSAPLGGPGDTQYF. As DNA, the CDR3 is TGCAGTGCACCCCTCGGGGGGCCTGGAGATACGCAGTATTTT.

This clonotype was recorded at least ten times. The V and J genes are TRBV7-6 and TRBJ2-3; 8 positions agree with TRBD2. Germline V gene data show CDR1 as SGHVS and CDR2 as FNYEAQ. The J segment lost 8 bases and the V segment lost 0 bases, leaving 7 bases of the junction unmatched. The CDR3 runs to 15 residues. The CDR3 here is CASSLAAGGPATQYF. The CDR3 DNA reads as TGTGCCAGCAGCTTAGCGGCGGGAGGCCCCGCTACGCAGTATTTT.

This clonotype has a handful of counts. This chain uses TRBV20-1 with TRBJ2-1, with D tentatively TRBD2 (5 bases). The CDR3 has 16 residues. Germline CDR1 is DFQATT and CDR2 is SNEGSKA (reference sequence). V was trimmed by 0 bases and J by 0 bases, leaving 12 bases between them. The CDR3 is CSARDTLSGSYNEQFF. The CDR3 DNA reads as TGCAGTGCTAGAGATACTCTGAGCGGCTCCTACAATGAGCAGTTCTTC.

V usage is TRBV11-2 and J usage is TRBJ2-1; D is possibly TRBD2 (6 bases). Trimming pared 5 bases from V and 9 bases from J, leaving 14 bases between. This CDR3 has 13 amino acids. Germline loops: CDR1 SGHAT, CDR2 FQNNGV. In DNA, the CDR3 is TGTGCCAGCAGCCCCCACCAGGAGGGTGAGCAGTTCTTC. This gives the protein CASSPHQEGEQFF.

In its sample, this clonotype is medium-sized (0.01 to 0.1%). The chain links TRBV12-3 or TRBV12-4 to TRBJ2-7, with D possibly being TRBD1 or TRBD2 (7 bases each). The germline V and J ends were trimmed by 7 bases and 6 bases, with 19 bases remaining between them. This CDR3 contains 14 residues. The CDR3 loop reads CASTRGGARVEQYF. The CDR3, as DNA: TGTGCCAGCACCAGGGGGGGGGCCAGGGTCGAGCAGTACTTC.

There are a few counts of this clonotype. The CDR3 bases are TGCAGTGCCTGGGGCACCGGGGAGCTGTTTTTT. This encodes CSAWGTGELFF. V usage is TRBV20-1 and J usage is TRBJ2-2; D is unresolved. Looked up from germline, CDR1 is DFQATT and CDR2 is SNEGSKA (reference sequence). The CDR3 sequence is 11 residues long. Trimming shortened V by 6 bases and J by 4 bases, and 6 bases separated the two germline ends.

The rearrangement uses TRBV7-2 and TRBJ2-3, with 10 bases lining up with TRBD2. CDR1 SGHTA and CDR2 FQGNSA come from the germline V gene. The CDR3 totals 15 residues. V trimming: 6 bases; J trimming: 9 bases; junction bases outside the gene matches: 12. CDR3 in DNA: TGTGCCAGCAGACCTCTAGCGGGAGCGTTCGGAACGCAGTATTTT. It specifies CASRPLAGAFGTQYF.

This clonotype has a handful of counts. The chain joins TRBV6-2 or TRBV6-3 to TRBJ2-7; D is perhaps TRBD2 (6 bases). This CDR3 is 12 amino acids long. Germline V gene lookup returns CDR1 MNHEY and CDR2 SVGEGT. V lost 7 bases, J lost 3 bases, and 10 bases lay in between. The CDR3 is CASTFSGYEQYF. The CDR3 nucleotides are TGTGCCAGCACCTTTAGCGGCTACGAGCAGTACTTC.

The rearrangement uses TRBV7-9 and TRBJ2-2; D remains unclear. Germline CDR1 and CDR2: SEHNR and FQNEAQ (reference sequence). The CDR3 extends over 14 amino acids. The ends were cut back, 5 bases at V and 5 bases at J, with 12 bases in the middle. CDR3 coding DNA: TGTGCCAGCAGCCCGCCGTTGACTACCGGGGAGCTGTTTTTT. Its translation is CASSPPLTTGELFF.

The chain uses TRBV6-1 and TRBJ1-4; 10 bases are a match to TRBD1. V shed 5 bases and J 7 bases; nucleotides not matched to a gene: 7. This CDR3 region has 15 residues. Germline CDR1 is MNHNS and CDR2 is SASEGT. CDR3 protein: CASSPGQGVVEKLFF. CDR3 coding DNA: TGTGCCAGCAGTCCCGGACAGGGGGTTGTTGAAAAACTGTTTTTT.